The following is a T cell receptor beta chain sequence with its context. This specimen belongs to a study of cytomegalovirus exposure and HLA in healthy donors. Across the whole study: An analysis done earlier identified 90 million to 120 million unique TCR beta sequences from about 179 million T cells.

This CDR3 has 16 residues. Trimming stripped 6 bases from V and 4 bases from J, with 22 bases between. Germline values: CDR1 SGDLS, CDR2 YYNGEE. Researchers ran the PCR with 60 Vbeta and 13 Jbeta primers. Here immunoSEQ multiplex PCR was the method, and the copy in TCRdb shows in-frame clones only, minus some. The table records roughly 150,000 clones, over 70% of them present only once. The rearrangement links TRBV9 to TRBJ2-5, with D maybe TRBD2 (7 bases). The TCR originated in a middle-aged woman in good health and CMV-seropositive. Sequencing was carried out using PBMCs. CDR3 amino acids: CASTEGTGGRSETQYF. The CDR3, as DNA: TGTGCCAGCACCGAGGGAACGGGGGGCCGTTCAGAGACCCAGTACTTC.